The entry below describes one T cell receptor (beta chain). The data are from a study of blood T cell repertoires in COVID-19. About the research overall: Sites across the United States, Italy and Spain contributed samples from acute and convalescent COVID-19. T cells, B-cell-depleted T cells, or PBMCs supplied cDNA or gDNA.

The V and J ends lost 5 bases and 3 bases, in that order; junction bases with no gene match: 10. The length of the CDR3 is 15 residues. Germline values: CDR1 MDHEN, CDR2 SYDVKM. Authors' methods: By means of reference gene primer amplification, nucleated cell counts were estimated. Libraries were prepared by immunoSEQ multiplex PCR; TCRdb keeps only in-frame clonotypes and omits some of them. That table gives V, J and clone size, and the DNA gave D and trimming. This sample has 110,000 or so clones, with approximately 87% found just once. The sequencing sample was made of peripheral blood. V and J are TRBV28 and TRBJ2-7; 7 bases agree with TRBD1. The clonotype comes from a man between 65 and 85 years old who had recovered from COVID-19. The CDR3, as DNA: TGTGCCAGCAGTCCATCCGGACAGGTTGACTACGAGCAGTACTTC. Its translation is CASSPSGQVDYEQYF.